These T cell receptor beta chains were read from a single sample in a study of cytomegalovirus exposure and HLA in healthy donors. Clones were read by immunoSEQ multiplex PCR, and TCRdb kept only the in-frame ones, dropping some. This repertoire shows roughly 180,000 clones, approximately 81% found once; its top ten account for about 0.76%. Source material: PBMCs. These receptors came from a woman aged 18-30 years in good health and CMV-seronegative. Each CDR3 is given with its conserved first and last residue. Clone size is stated in some rows and not others, as once, few, many or a class when expanded.

v_call clone_size cdr3_aa
TRBV27 NA CASSLSAGFGNQPQHF
TRBV28 NA CASSAPIARVSLQETQYF
TRBV27 NA CASSLWTGEGREQYF
TRBV6-6 NA CASSPAGQGYEQYF
TRBV6-5 NA CASSYFGVTHSEQFF
TRBV5-1 NA CASSLVAQGANTGELFF
TRBV9 NA CASSVGELGFVGLTDTQYF
TRBV11-3 NA CASSLGTSGRAGELFF
TRBV4-1 NA CASSPSGAYGYTF
TRBV7-9 NA CSSSYTSGGATNEKLFF
TRBV28 NA CASSFLHRGREGDEKLFF
TRBV28 few CASSFAGQSSYNSPLHF
TRBV7-8 NA CASSQTLQGRDEQFF
TRBV19 NA CASSIPTSLPFF
TRBV9 NA CASSVGGSGRISYEQYF
TRBV9 NA CASSYSSGRRTGELFF
TRBV7-2 NA CASSLGTHQYF
TRBV27 NA CASSPQVPIGGTGAFYSPLHF
TRBV19 NA CASRTTNTGELFF
TRBV10-3 few CAISESGITGELFF
TRBV4-1 NA CASSQRGTGRGVNSPLHF
TRBV27 NA CASSFGTGGNTEAFF
TRBV2 once CASKPGTRAYEQYF
TRBV7-9 NA CASSFPGSPTDTQYF
TRBV7-9 once CSSSPWDRESWGEQYF
TRBV19 once CASSMGGAQPQHF
TRBV28 NA CASSLVQSDGYTF
TRBV5-4 NA CASSLEGSGSSKNIQYF
TRBV28 NA CASSFRGGQVSGANVLTF